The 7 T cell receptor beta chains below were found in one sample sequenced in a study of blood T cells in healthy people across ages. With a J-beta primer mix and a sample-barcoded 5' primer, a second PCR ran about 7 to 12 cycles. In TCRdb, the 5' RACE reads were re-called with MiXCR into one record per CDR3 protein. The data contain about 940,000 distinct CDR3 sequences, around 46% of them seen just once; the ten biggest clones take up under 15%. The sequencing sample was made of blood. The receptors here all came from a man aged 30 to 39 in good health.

CDR3 DNA: TGCGCCAGCAGCCCGACGGGATTAAGCAATCAGCCCCAGCATTTT. Amino acids: CASSPTGLSNQPQHF. The J gene is TRBJ1-5, the V gene TRBV5-1, with D unclear. Deletions cut 4 bases from V and 1 base from J, with 12 bases between. The V gene's germline CDR1 is SGHRS and CDR2 YFSETQ. The CDR3 is 15 residues long.

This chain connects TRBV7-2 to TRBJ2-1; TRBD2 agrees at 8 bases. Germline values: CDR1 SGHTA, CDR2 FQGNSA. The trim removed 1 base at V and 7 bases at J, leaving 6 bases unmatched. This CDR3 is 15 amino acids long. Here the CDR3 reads CASSLVAGTRNEQFF. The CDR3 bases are TGTGCCAGCAGCTTAGTAGCGGGGACTAGGAATGAGCAGTTCTTC.

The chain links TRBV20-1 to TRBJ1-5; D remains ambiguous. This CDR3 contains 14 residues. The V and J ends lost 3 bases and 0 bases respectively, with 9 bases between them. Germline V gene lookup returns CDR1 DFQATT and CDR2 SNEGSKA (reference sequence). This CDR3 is CSASKTNSNQPQHF. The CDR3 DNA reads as TGCAGTGCTAGTAAGACAAATAGCAATCAGCCCCAGCATTTT.

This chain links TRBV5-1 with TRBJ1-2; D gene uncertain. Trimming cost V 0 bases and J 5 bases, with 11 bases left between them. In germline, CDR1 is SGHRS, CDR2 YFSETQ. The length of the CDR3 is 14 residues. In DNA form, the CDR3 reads TGCGCCAGCAGCTTGGGGCAACTATCGTATGGCTACACCTTC. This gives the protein CASSLGQLSYGYTF.

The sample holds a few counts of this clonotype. The CDR3 bases are TGTGCCAGCAGTTCCTCGGCGGGGGGCCTACTGACGGAGCAGTTCTTC. Its protein is CASSSSAGGLLTEQFF. The rearrangement links TRBV6-5 to TRBJ2-1; 8 bases agree with TRBD2. In germline, CDR1 is MNHEY, CDR2 SVGAGI. CDR3 size: 16 residues. V was clipped by 4 bases and J by 10 bases; unmatched bases: 15.

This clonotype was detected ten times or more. In nucleotides, the CDR3 is TGTGCCAGCAGTTACTCGGACTATGGCTACACCTTC. Protein sequence: CASSYSDYGYTF. The rearrangement uses TRBV6-5 and TRBJ1-2, with D hard to call. This CDR3 has 12 residues. V was pared by 0 bases and J by 3 bases, with 2 bases between. In germline, CDR1 is MNHEY, CDR2 SVGAGI.

The DNA for the CDR3 is TGTGCCAGCAACGGCCTAGCCGGCACCGGGGAGCTGTTTTTT. This codes for CASNGLAGTGELFF. The chain combines TRBV28 with TRBJ2-2, with D perhaps TRBD2 (5 bases). The V gene's germline CDR1 is MDHEN and CDR2 SYDVKM. The CDR3 is made up of 14 amino acids. Trimming took 7 bases from V and 4 from J, leaving 13 bases between them.